This is a list of T cell receptor beta chains from one sample in a study of shared clonotypes between healthy human individuals. The method was immunoSEQ multiplex PCR; TCRdb's version includes in-frame clones alone and lacks a portion of them. The sample yields approximately 2,000,000 clones, just under 95% seen once. Sequencing was performed on naive CD4+ T cells from PBMCs. Every receptor here comes from a young man in good health. Some clones in this sample may be carry-over from other donors' samples. CDR3s include the opening cysteine and the closing phenylalanine or tryptophan. A D gene is named only where the DNA matches it firmly. Not every row has a clone size; where given, it reads once, few, many or a size class.

>.|19|TRBJ1-5|TRBV19|TRBD1
CASSILGTGKLNSNQPQHF
TGTGCCAGTAGTATTCTCGGGACAGGGAAACTCAATAGCAATCAGCCCCAGCATTTT
>few|15|TRBJ1-2|TRBV2|TRBD1
CASRNRGLLNYGYTF
TGTGCCAGCAGAAACAGGGGGCTCCTTAACTATGGCTACACCTTC
>.|15|TRBJ1-5|TRBV7-2|.
CASSLQGQVNQPQHF
TGTGCCAGCAGCTTACAGGGTCAGGTCAATCAGCCCCAGCATTTT
>.|13|TRBJ2-5|TRBV5-1|.
CASSSRGVETQYF
TGCGCCAGCAGCTCCAGGGGTGTCGAGACCCAGTACTTC
>.|14|TRBJ1-5|TRBV29-1|TRBD1
CSVTGQYSNQPQHF
TGCAGCGTTACGGGACAGTATAGCAATCAGCCCCAGCATTTT
>.|15|TRBJ2-2|TRBV9|.
CASSVTPMDTGELFF
TGTGCCAGCAGCGTAACCCCGATGGACACCGGGGAGCTGTTTTTT
>.|14|TRBJ2-7|TRBV4-1|.
CASSRTGQLYEQYF
TGCGCCAGCAGCCGAACAGGACAGCTATACGAGCAGTACTTC
>.|15|TRBJ1-2|TRBV4-1|.
CASSQVEGSNYGYTF
TGCGCCAGCAGCCAAGTGGAGGGAAGTAACTATGGCTACACCTTC
>.|13|TRBJ2-7|TRBV5-1|.
CASSLDRGNEQYF
TGCGCCAGCAGCTTGGACAGAGGCAACGAGCAGTACTTC
>once|21|TRBJ1-2|TRBV19|TRBD1
CASSLTSGTGEIRIPNYGYTF
TGTGCCAGTAGTTTGACTTCCGGGACAGGGGAAATTCGGATTCCGAACTATGGCTACACCTTC
>.|15|TRBJ2-7|TRBV27|.
CASSLRVLSSYEQYF
TGTGCCAGCAGTTTAAGGGTTCTGAGCTCCTACGAGCAGTACTTC
>.|15|TRBJ2-3|TRBV7-6|.
CASSLGGSLTDTQYF
TGTGCCAGCAGCTTAGGCGGCAGCCTCACAGATACGCAGTATTTT
>.|14|TRBJ2-7|TRBV6-5|TRBD2
CATRRGRGSYEQYF
TGTGCCACCAGGCGGGGGAGGGGTTCCTACGAGCAGTACTTC
>.|15|TRBJ1-1|TRBV4-1|TRBD1
CASSQFPGGLTEAFF
TGCGCCAGCAGCCAATTCCCAGGGGGCCTAACTGAAGCTTTCTTT
>.|17|TRBJ2-1|TRBV19|TRBD2
CASTGTSGRPSYNEQFF
TGTGCCAGTACCGGGACTAGCGGGAGGCCCTCCTACAATGAGCAGTTCTTC
>.|16|TRBJ2-7|TRBV5-1|.
CASSVDSTSISYEQYF
TGCGCCAGCAGCGTGGACAGTACCTCAATAAGCTACGAGCAGTACTTC
>.|15|TRBJ2-1|TRBV6-1|TRBD2
CASSERGEGRHEQFF
TGTGCCAGCAGTGAACGGGGGGAGGGCCGCCATGAGCAGTTCTTC
>.|14|TRBJ2-1|TRBV6-5|TRBD2
CASSPAGFLNEQFF
TGTGCCAGCAGTCCAGCGGGATTCTTGAATGAGCAGTTCTTC
>once|12|TRBJ2-1|TRBV5-1|.
CASQGPYNEQFF
TGCGCCAGCCAGGGACCTTACAATGAGCAGTTCTTC
>.|16|TRBJ1-1|TRBV18|.
CASSVIMGHQNTEAFF
TGTGCCAGCTCCGTGATAATGGGACACCAGAACACTGAAGCTTTCTTT
>.|16|TRBJ2-1|TRBV9|TRBD2
CASSVGGASGNNEQFF
TGTGCCAGCAGCGTAGGGGGGGCTAGCGGGAACAATGAGCAGTTCTTC
>.|16|TRBJ2-1|TRBV28|TRBD2
CASSPLRSGSNNEQFF
TGTGCCAGCAGTCCCCTCCGGAGCGGGAGTAACAATGAGCAGTTCTTC
>.|15|TRBJ1-5|TRBV6-6|.
CASSLRGGENQPQHF
TGTGCCAGCAGTCTTAGGGGGGGGGAGAATCAGCCCCAGCATTTT
>.|13|TRBJ1-2|TRBV29-1|.
CSVEDGSRYGYTF
TGCAGCGTTGAAGATGGGAGCCGATATGGCTACACCTTC
>.|13|TRBJ1-2|TRBV28|.
CASSLSGTYGYTF
TGTGCCAGCAGTTTGTCCGGGACATATGGCTACACCTTC
>.|15|TRBJ2-7|TRBV6-5|.
CASSYSSGPPYEQYF
TGTGCCAGCAGTTACTCGTCAGGGCCCCCCTACGAGCAGTACTTC